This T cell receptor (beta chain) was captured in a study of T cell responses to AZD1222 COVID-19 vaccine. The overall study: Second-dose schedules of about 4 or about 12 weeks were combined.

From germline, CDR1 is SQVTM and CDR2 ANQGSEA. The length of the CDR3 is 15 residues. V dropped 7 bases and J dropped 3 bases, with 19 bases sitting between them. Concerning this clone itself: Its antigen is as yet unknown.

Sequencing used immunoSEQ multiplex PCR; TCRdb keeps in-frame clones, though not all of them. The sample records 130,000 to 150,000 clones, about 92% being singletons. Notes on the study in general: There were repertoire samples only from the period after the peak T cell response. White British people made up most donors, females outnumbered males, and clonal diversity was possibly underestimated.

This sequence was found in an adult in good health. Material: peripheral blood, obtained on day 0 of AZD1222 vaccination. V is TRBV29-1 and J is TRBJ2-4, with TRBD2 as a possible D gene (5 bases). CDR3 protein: CSARVGEGSKNIQYF. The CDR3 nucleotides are TGCAGCGCACGAGTCGGGGAAGGGAGCAAAAACATTCAGTACTTC. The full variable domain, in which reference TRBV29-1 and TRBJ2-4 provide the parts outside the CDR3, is SAVISQKPSRDICQRGTSLTIQCQVDSQVTMMFWYRQQPGQSLTLIATANQGSEATYESGFVIDKFPISRPNLTFSTLTVSNMSPEDSSIYLCSARVGEGSKNIQYFGAGTRLSVL.